A selection of T cell receptor beta chains follows, all from one sample in a study of monozygotic twins with inflammatory bowel disease. Following a re-call of the 5' RACE reads, TCRdb has one entry per CDR3 protein and lacks DNA. The table lists fewer than 400,000 distinct CDR3 sequences. The sequenced material came from blood. These receptors all come from a human donor with ulcerative colitis or Crohn's disease, or a healthy co-twin of an affected twin (not recorded which). The CDR3 runs from the conserved cysteine through the conserved F or W.

V,J,CDR3
TRBV20-1,TRBJ1-5,CSAPSPTGLVGNQPQHF
TRBV7-9,TRBJ2-2,CASSLRLATGELFF
TRBV6-5,TRBJ2-2,CASSYWASGELFF
TRBV20-1,TRBJ2-4,CSAGQGNIQYF
TRBV5-5,TRBJ1-2,CASSLRQLADYGYTF
TRBV5-1,TRBJ2-7,CASSSGGSGVLSYEQYF
TRBV9,TRBJ2-3,CASRGLIDTQYF
TRBV5-6,TRBJ1-2,CASSPGQNLNNYGYTF
TRBV18,TRBJ1-6,CASLLMDRDSPLHF
TRBV24-1,TRBJ2-1,CATSDSRLAGGYEQFF
TRBV7-3,TRBJ1-3,CASSYGTGNTIYF
TRBV6-2/TRBV6-3,TRBJ1-5,CASRKIQGAEQPQHF
TRBV5-7,TRBJ2-7,CASSLASGDEQYF
TRBV20-1,TRBJ2-7,CSARDSGNSYEQYF
TRBV3-1,TRBJ2-2,CASSHVGGSGELFF
TRBV30,TRBJ1-5,CAWSPGQGNQPQHF
TRBV7-2,TRBJ2-7,CASSPDPWRGYEQYF
TRBV5-4,TRBJ2-7,CASSLTSGRPDEQYF
TRBV7-6,TRBJ2-3,CASSLEGGRAILGSDTQYF
TRBV5-4,TRBJ1-1,CASSSPENTEAFF
TRBV12-3/TRBV12-4,TRBJ1-4,CASSGRGQINEKLFF
TRBV27,TRBJ1-2,CASSSDRAFGGYTF
TRBV6-5,TRBJ2-5,CASSYPPGGEETQYF
TRBV6-1,TRBJ1-5,CASRAVGGSNQPQHF
TRBV7-2,TRBJ1-1,CASSLVGGGMNTEAFF
TRBV12-3/TRBV12-4,TRBJ1-4,CASSDGFATNEKLFF
TRBV12-3/TRBV12-4,TRBJ1-5,CASSLRNTQPQHF
TRBV27,TRBJ2-7,CASSFSGQGYEQYF
TRBV30,TRBJ2-2,CAWRRPYTGELFF
TRBV24-1,TRBJ2-1,CATSDWDEQFF
TRBV6-1,TRBJ2-3,CASSQGGGTDTQYF
TRBV29-1,TRBJ1-4,CSVVQVTTNEKLFF
TRBV5-1,TRBJ2-4,CASITWAPELNIQYF
TRBV5-1,TRBJ2-2,CASSSQVPFFTNTGELFF
TRBV18,TRBJ1-6,CASSPPSENSPLHF
TRBV20-1,TRBJ2-7,CSAFTHPEAPSYEQYF
TRBV12-3/TRBV12-4,TRBJ1-5,CASVPGAGVNQPQHF
TRBV15,TRBJ2-2,CATSGKVGGLAGELFF
TRBV18,TRBJ2-2,CASSPPTSGVRHTGELFF
TRBV29-1,TRBJ2-1,CSSASGRNEQFF
TRBV5-1,TRBJ2-1,CASSLRDTSYNEQFF
TRBV12-3/TRBV12-4,TRBJ2-2,CASSLQGASTGELFF
TRBV11-2,TRBJ2-4,CASSLGRPPGGGLAKNIQYF
TRBV10-1,TRBJ2-1,CASSLDRGYNEQFF
TRBV27,TRBJ2-3,CASSLEVNRRTDTQYF
TRBV12-3/TRBV12-4,TRBJ2-5,CASSLSLPQETQYF
TRBV12-3/TRBV12-4,TRBJ2-5,CASSLNLAGFQETQYF
TRBV5-1,TRBJ2-7,CASSLGAAAPYEQYF
TRBV5-1,TRBJ2-7,CASSSGQGYSEQYF
TRBV20-1,TRBJ1-6,CSARDFETGENNSPLHF
TRBV4-2,TRBJ2-3,CASSQGAVFDTQYF
TRBV7-2,TRBJ2-5,CASSTYEKETQYF
TRBV4-3,TRBJ2-1,CASSRDGTYRSSYNEQFF
TRBV10-3,TRBJ2-7,CAISEGGTSYEQYF
TRBV12-3/TRBV12-4,TRBJ1-6,CASSLMGGRGSPLHF
TRBV7-2,TRBJ2-5,CASSQTLVSETQYF
TRBV29-1,TRBJ2-1,CSATGSTEQFF
TRBV28,TRBJ1-5,CASFGQFNQPQHF
TRBV5-4,TRBJ2-3,CASSQEGYNWTDTQYF